The present T cell receptor beta chain was sequenced within a study of T-cell memory formation after mild COVID-19 listed by TCRdb under 2021. For context, the study as a whole: Most TCR sequence clusters were specific to one of the two donors. Two young, previously healthy adult volunteers, one female and one male, were included in the cohort. T-cell clones expanding and contracting after mild COVID-19 in a couple of donors were tracked by longitudinal TCRalpha and TCRbeta repertoire sequencing. The full study reports these points: Only a couple of mild cases were covered in the study, and larger cohorts including severe cases with pre-infection samples were considered necessary. From day 15 to 85, contracting clones showed balanced CD4/CD8 phenotypes, whereas a second wave of clones that expanded from day 15 to 37 leaned towards CD4+. Whether the second-wave clones peaking on day 37 were SARS-CoV-2 specific was not confirmed. Some responding clones were detected in pre-infection memory, suggesting pre-existing cross-reactive memory T cells joined the SARS-CoV-2 response. Contracting CD4+ clones were found mainly in CM and EM memory subsets, while CD8+ clones were enriched in EMRA.

This clonotype was seen a handful of times. The antigen it binds to is not known. No base-level quality is on record; no much larger clone is a single base apart. These reads were obtained on an Illumina NovaSeq 6000. TCRalpha and TCRbeta cDNA libraries were constructed by 5'RACE with constant-segment primers, with sample barcodes and unique molecular identifiers being introduced. RNA was extracted from every sample with Trizol reagent. Library amplification was performed in two PCR steps, and a second sample barcode and Illumina TruSeq adapters were introduced in the second step. The libraries were sequenced on an Illumina NovaSeq using 2 x 150 bp paired-end reads. The published analysis was carried out like this. The reads were demultiplexed and collapsed into UMI-guided consensus sequences using migec v1.2.7. Using mixcr v2.1.11, UMI consensuses were aligned to TRA and TRB V and J templates and then assembled into clonotypes. Expanded or contracted clonotypes were those called significant by both edgeR and NoisET, with noise models trained on biological replicates. For edgeR calls, the thresholds were a false discovery rate-adjusted p below 0.01 and a log2 fold-change of 1. As an exploratory analysis of dynamics, max-normalized trajectories of the 1000 most abundant clonotypes were examined by PCA with hierarchical clustering. Separately sequenced CD4+ and CD8+ repertoires were used to assign the CD4 or CD8 phenotype of responding clones. TCRdb passed the public sequencing reads through fastp at Q25 and MiXCR, retaining productive beta sequences. Every distinct CDR3 protein forms one entry, paired with its most common genes and DNA. The V and J calls here are based on TCRdb, not the publication. The sample profile shows approximately 50,000 distinct CDR3 sequences; roughly an eighth of them were found once. Around 25% of the sample is in the top ten clones.

PBMCs were isolated by Ficoll-Paque density gradient centrifugation. V is cut back by 5 bases and J by 2 bases, with 3 bases in the junction unmatched. In the germline V gene, CDR1 corresponds to ENHRY and CDR2 to SYGVKD. Reading from cysteine to phenylalanine, the CDR3 counts 15 amino acids. The DNA shown is the 45-base CDR3, in frame from base 1. The V and J segments used are TRBV10-3 and TRBJ2-2, with 9 bases in between that match TRBD2. The receptor was isolated from a man between 18 and 35 years old who had mild COVID-19 (a few samples of this study predate the infection). The sample titles of this study are shuffled in the database, so cell type and time point are left out; the donor was told from shared clones. Sequences were obtained from PBMCs or a T cell subset sorted from them (not recorded which). The CDR3 reads as follows: CAISLAGPNTGELFF. The DNA sequence is TGTGCCATCAGTCTAGCGGGGCCAAACACCGGGGAGCTGTTTTTT.